The subject of this entry is one T cell receptor (beta chain). The data were taken from a study of blood T cell repertoires in COVID-19. Generated by immunoSEQ multiplex PCR, the TCRdb table keeps only in-frame clones and is missing some. Among about 26,000 clones listed, roughly 84% were seen once. Sequences were obtained from peripheral blood. This clonotype was sampled from a human donor in a cohort sampled during active COVID-19.

The CDR3 loop is CASSHYRRTEAFF. In nucleotides, the CDR3 is TGTGCCAGCAGCCACTACCGAAGGACTGAAGCTTTCTTT. The chain has TRBV7-3 and TRBJ1-1; D is unclear. Germline CDR1 is SGHTA and CDR2 is FQGTGA. This CDR3 comprises 13 residues. V lost 5 bases and J lost 5, with 12 bases in between.